Presented here are 8 T cell receptor beta chains from one specimen sequenced in a study of cytomegalovirus exposure and HLA in healthy donors. PCR amplification relied on 60 Vbeta primers (plus 13 Jbeta primers). Method: immunoSEQ multiplex PCR; TCRdb's copy keeps in-frame clones and lacks some. The table includes under 250,000 clones, approximately 80% detected once. Sequenced material: PBMCs. The source of these receptors is a boy younger than 10 in good health and CMV-seronegative.

The genes are TRBV13 and TRBJ1-6, with TRBD1 identical over 9 bases. Germline V gene lookup returns CDR1 PRHDT and CDR2 FYEKMQ (reference sequence). This CDR3 region has 16 residues. V shed 3 bases, J shed 7 bases, and the junction held 7 bases outside the gene matches. CDR3 DNA sequence: TGTGCCAGCAGCTTGACTCGGACAGGGGACAATTCACCCCTCCACTTT. It encodes CASSLTRTGDNSPLHF.

J is TRBJ2-5 and V is TRBV7-2, with a possible D match to TRBD2 (5 bases). Trimming left V 4 bases short and J 0 bases short, with 6 bases between. The CDR3 has 13 amino acids. In germline, CDR1 is SGHTA, CDR2 FQGNSA. CDR3 nucleotide sequence: TGTGCCAGCAGCTCGGGGAACCAAGAGACCCAGTACTTC. This sequence encodes CASSSGNQETQYF.

The chain joins TRBV11-2 to TRBJ2-7; 9 bases line up with TRBD1. The junction had 12 bases not matched to a gene; V was cut back by 5 bases and J by 4 bases. Germline V gene data show CDR1 as SGHAT and CDR2 as FQNNGV. The CDR3 runs to 16 residues. CDR3: CASSLGTGTFQYEQYF. CDR3 coding DNA: TGTGCCAGCAGCCTAGGGACAGGGACCTTTCAGTACGAGCAGTACTTC.

V usage is TRBV18 and J usage is TRBJ2-3, with TRBD2 matching 7 bases. Germline-derived CDR1 and CDR2 are KGHSH and LQKENI. V shed 3 bases and J 2 bases; nucleotides not matched to a gene: 5. There are 15 residues in the CDR3. CDR3 in DNA: TGTGCCAGCTCACCCGGGACTACCCACACAGATACGCAGTATTTT. This gives the protein CASSPGTTHTDTQYF.

This clone occurred a few times. The chain links TRBV13 to TRBJ2-7; 11 bases are shared with TRBD1. The germline CDR1 and CDR2 sequences are PRHDT and FYEKMQ (reference sequence). The CDR3 loop spans 14 amino acids. Unmatched junction bases numbered 0, after V lost 3 bases and J lost 2 bases. CDR3 nucleotides: TGTGCCAGCAGCTTGGGACAGGGGGCCTACGAGCAGTACTTC. Protein product: CASSLGQGAYEQYF.

This chain uses TRBV30 with TRBJ2-7, with a possible D match to TRBD2 (5 bases). The CDR3 is 13 amino acids. Between the trimmed V and J ends, which lost 5 bases and 3 bases, there was a span of 14 bases. Germline CDR1 and CDR2: GTSNPN and SVGIG (reference sequence). The CDR3 reads CAWEGQAHYEQYF. The CDR3 nucleotides read TGTGCCTGGGAGGGTCAAGCGCACTACGAGCAGTACTTC.

V is TRBV15 and J is TRBJ1-3; D remains unclear. The germline V gene encodes CDR1 LNHNV and CDR2 YYDKDF (reference sequence). The CDR3 runs 15 residues. The germline V and J ends were trimmed by 0 bases and 4 bases, with 10 bases remaining between them. In DNA form, the CDR3 reads TGTGCCACCAGCAGAGAGGGCCTGAGAGGAAACACCATATATTTT. Amino acid sequence: CATSREGLRGNTIYF.

The V gene is TRBV5-4, the J gene TRBJ2-1; TRBD2 matches at 8 bases. The CDR3 covers 16 residues. Looked up from germline, CDR1 is SGHNT and CDR2 is YYREEE (reference sequence). Germline trimming cut 0 bases from V and 4 bases from J; bases unmatched to any gene: 6. CDR3 nucleotide sequence: TGTGCCAGCAGCTTGGAAGGCGGGGGGAATTACAATGAGCAGTTCTTC. Translating it yields CASSLEGGGNYNEQFF.